A single sample is the source of the 17 T cell receptor beta chains below, sequenced in a study of blood T cell repertoires in COVID-19. The repertoire was sequenced with immunoSEQ multiplex PCR; TCRdb's copy has only in-frame clones and lacks some. The data show 250,000 or so clones, 75% to 90% seen once. The sample taken for sequencing was PBMCs or T cells enriched from blood (not recorded which). These receptors were collected from a woman in her thirties or forties who had been exposed to COVID-19.

The chain recombines TRBV29-1 with TRBJ1-1; D is possibly TRBD1 (6 bases). The CDR3 contains 13 residues. Germline CDR1 reads SQVTM; CDR2 reads ANQGSEA. Between the trimmed V and J ends, which lost 5 bases and 11 bases, there was a span of 21 bases. CDR3 coding DNA: TGCAGCGTTTCCGGGACGCAGGGGCTCGATGCTTTCTTT. Protein: CSVSGTQGLDAFF. Full variable domain (remainder filled in from reference TRBV29-1 and TRBJ1-1): SAVISQKPSRDICQRGTSLTIQCQVDSQVTMMFWYRQQPGQSLTLIATANQGSEATYESGFVIDKFPISRPNLTFSTLTVSNMSPEDSSIYLCSVSGTQGLDAFFGQGTRLTVV.

The V gene is TRBV28, the J gene TRBJ2-5, with 12 bases identical to TRBD2. The length of the CDR3 is 14 residues. V lost 2 bases to trimming and J lost 5 bases; unmatched junction nucleotides: 0. Germline lookup yields CDR1 MDHEN and CDR2 SYDVKM. The CDR3: CASSLLAGGETQYF. CDR3 bases: TGTGCCAGCAGTTTACTAGCGGGGGGGGAGACCCAGTACTTC.

The chain recombines TRBV11-3 with TRBJ1-3; D perhaps matches TRBD1 (5 bases). Trimming took 0 bases from V and 4 from J, leaving 10 bases between them. The V gene's germline CDR1 is SGHNT and CDR2 YENEEA. The CDR3 is made up of 15 amino acids. The CDR3 nucleotides are TGTGCCAGCAGCTTAGAAGGACATGGAGGAAACACCATATATTTT. It is translated as CASSLEGHGGNTIYF.

The chain is built from TRBV4-1 and TRBJ1-3, with a possible D match to TRBD1 (6 bases). V was pared by 4 bases and J by 8 bases, with 12 bases between. The CDR3 length is 13 residues. CDR1 MGHRA and CDR2 YSYEKL come from the germline V gene. CDR3 DNA: TGCGCCAGCAGCCTCCAGGGGCGGGACACCATATATTTT. The encoded protein is CASSLQGRDTIYF.

This clone was recorded a few times. The rearrangement links TRBV29-1 to TRBJ1-1, with D possibly matching TRBD1 (6 bases). Germline values: CDR1 SQVTM, CDR2 ANQGSEA. Trimming took off 4 bases at V and 1 base at J, with 19 bases between the two ends. The CDR3 has 16 amino acids. The CDR3 spells CSVVGDNLIPNTEAFF. In DNA, the CDR3 is TGCAGCGTTGTCGGGGACAACCTAATACCGAACACTGAAGCTTTCTTT.

This clone showed up just a few times. This chain uses TRBV5-4 with TRBJ2-3, with TRBD2 as a possible D gene (5 bases). The CDR3 is 16 residues long. Germline V gene data show CDR1 as SGHNT and CDR2 as YYREEE (reference sequence). The germline V and J ends were trimmed by 6 bases and 2 bases, with 19 bases remaining between them. The CDR3 here is CASKASRDRVTDTQYF. The CDR3, as DNA: TGTGCCAGCAAAGCGAGTCGGGATCGGGTCACAGATACGCAGTATTTT.

This chain links TRBV6-5 with TRBJ1-3; 7 nucleotides align to TRBD1. This CDR3 spans 13 amino acids. V lost 6 bases and J lost 1; bases outside the gene matches: 0. Germline V lookup: CDR1 MNHEY, CDR2 SVGAGI. CDR3 DNA: TGTGCCAGCAGGACAGGGTCTGGAAACACCATATATTTT. Amino acids: CASRTGSGNTIYF.

The gene calls are TRBV9 and TRBJ2-7, with D perhaps matching TRBD2 (5 bases). V was clipped by 0 bases and J by 0 bases, with 10 bases between them. The CDR3 covers 15 residues. Germline V gene data show CDR1 as SGDLS and CDR2 as YYNGEE. The CDR3 loop is CASSVGGSSSYEQYF. The CDR3 DNA follows: TGTGCCAGCAGCGTAGGAGGGTCCAGCTCCTACGAGCAGTACTTC. Filled out from reference TRBV9 and TRBJ2-7, the complete variable domain reads DSGVTQTPKHLITATGQRVTLRCSPRSGDLSVYWYQQSLDQGLQFLIQYYNGEERAKGNILERFSAQQFPDLHSELNLSSLELGDSALYFCASSVGGSSSYEQYFGPGTRLTVT.

CDR3 sequence: CASSRTGVANQPQHF. For the CDR3, the DNA is TGTGCCAGCAGTCGAACAGGGGTTGCCAATCAGCCCCAGCATTTT. The chain links TRBV2 to TRBJ1-5; 7 bases fit TRBD1. This CDR3 is 15 amino acids long. V dropped 5 bases and J dropped 3; count of bases not matched to a gene: 7. Germline loops: CDR1 SNHLY, CDR2 FYNNEI.

This chain uses TRBV9 with TRBJ2-1; 13 positions agree with TRBD2. Germline CDR1 SGDLS, CDR2 YYNGEE. Losses at the gene ends were 5 bases for V and 10 bases for J; bases not matched to a gene: 12. The CDR3 covers 16 residues. DNA for the CDR3: TGTGCCAGCAGGCCCTCCGGGACTAGCGGGACCAACGAGCAGTTCTTC. It is translated as CASRPSGTSGTNEQFF.

The chain links TRBV7-9 to TRBJ1-2; tentative D call: TRBD1 (6 bases). V dropped 4 bases and J dropped 11 bases, with 14 bases sitting between them. The length of the CDR3 is 12 residues. Germline V gives CDR1 SEHNR, CDR2 FQNEAQ (reference sequence). The CDR3 DNA is TGTGCCAGCAGCTCGGACAGCGGGGGATACACCTTC. Its protein is CASSSDSGGYTF. The full variable domain, its missing parts supplied by reference TRBV7-9 and TRBJ1-2, is DTGVSQNPRHKITKRGQNVTFRCDPISEHNRLYWYRQTLGQGPEFLTYFQNEAQLEKSRLLSDRFSAERPKGSFSTLEIQRTEQGDSAMYLCASSSDSGGYTFGSGTRLTVV.

J is TRBJ2-1 and V is TRBV11-3; 8 nucleotides match TRBD1. The CDR3 has 17 amino acids. In germline, CDR1 is SGHNT, CDR2 YENEEA. Trimming removed 2 bases from V and 3 bases from J; junction bases left unmatched: 9. As DNA, the CDR3 is TGTGCCAGCAGCTTACTCGGTGACAGGGGAATCTACAATGAGCAGTTCTTC. Its translation: CASSLLGDRGIYNEQFF.

The V gene is TRBV9, the J gene TRBJ2-5; 7 bases agree with TRBD1. Per germline, CDR1 SGDLS and CDR2 YYNGEE. CDR3 length: 14 amino acids. J lost 7 bases, V lost 4 bases, and 10 bases had no gene match. The CDR3 region is CASSPGQPYGTQYF. The CDR3 DNA is TGTGCCAGCAGCCCGGGACAGCCCTATGGGACCCAGTACTTC. Full variable domain (rest looked up from reference TRBV9 and TRBJ2-5): DSGVTQTPKHLITATGQRVTLRCSPRSGDLSVYWYQQSLDQGLQFLIQYYNGEERAKGNILERFSAQQFPDLHSELNLSSLELGDSALYFCASSPGQPYGTQYFGPGTRLLVL.

The rearrangement links TRBV20-1 to TRBJ1-2; D is unclear. CDR3 length: 10 amino acids. The germline CDR1 and CDR2 sequences are DFQATT and SNEGSKA (reference sequence). The CDR3 loop is CRFSGYGYTF. In nucleotides, the CDR3 is TGCAGGTTCTCAGGCTATGGCTACACCTTC.

This chain connects TRBV24-1 to TRBJ2-7; 7 nucleotides align to TRBD1. The trim removed 3 bases at V and 0 bases at J, leaving 7 bases unmatched. The CDR3 sequence is 16 residues long. Germline V gene data show CDR1 as KGHDR and CDR2 as SFDVKD. The CDR3 coding sequence is TGTGCCACCAGTGATCTCCAGGGGACAGACTCCTACGAGCAGTACTTC. This codes for CATSDLQGTDSYEQYF.

The chain recombines TRBV6-5 with TRBJ1-2, with 7 nucleotides matching TRBD1. The CDR3 extends over 13 amino acids. CDR1 and CDR2 from the germline V gene are MNHEY and SVGAGI. V was clipped by 7 bases and J by 5 bases; unmatched bases: 7. The CDR3 nucleotides are TGTGCCAGCACCCTCGGGACAGTTTATGGCTACACCTTC. It encodes CASTLGTVYGYTF.

The chain carries TRBV7-3 and TRBJ2-7; a possible D gene is TRBD1 (6 bases). CDR1 and CDR2 from the germline V gene are SGHTA and FQGTGA. The CDR3 is 16 amino acids. V was cut by 2 bases and J by 2 bases, with 16 bases left in between. The CDR3 region is CASSLLGAGAPYEQYF. In DNA, the CDR3 is TGTGCCAGCAGCTTACTCGGGGCAGGGGCTCCCTACGAGCAGTACTTC.